This T cell receptor beta chain was identified during a study of CD8 T cells in ankylosing spondylitis. This CDR3 has 17 residues. Germline CDR1 and CDR2: LGHNA and YNFKEQ. With 1 base clipped from V and 5 bases from J, the junction kept 7 bases outside the gene matches. This clonotype was picked up a small number of times. Its antigen is not identified. Study outcomes and limitations: A TCR beta motif of under 10 highly homologous variants appeared characteristic of ankylosing spondylitis blood.

TCRdb used MiXCR to reprocess the 5' RACE reads, holding one entry per CDR3 protein. This sample carries around 450,000 distinct CDR3 sequences, 25% to 30% of them seen once, and the ten largest clones take about 0.9%. The sequence came from a male donor with ankylosing spondylitis. The sequencing input was blood, either unsorted or a sorted T cell fraction (not recorded which). The chain combines TRBV4-2 with TRBJ2-3, with TRBD2 matching over 12 bases. The CDR3 nucleotides read TGTGCCAGCAGCCAAGTGGCTAGCGGGAGGGGATTAGATACGCAGTATTTT. It translates to CASSQVASGRGLDTQYF.